These 30 T cell receptor beta chains were all obtained from the same sample, sequenced in a study of cytomegalovirus exposure and HLA in healthy donors (dated by TCRdb to about 2017). Libraries were prepared through the immunoSEQ multiplex PCR assay. For the multiplex PCR, a mixture combining 60 forward primers for TCR Vbeta segments and 13 reverse primers for TCR Jbeta segments was used. This is the immuneACCESS table as TCRdb keeps it, with only in-frame sequences that have V and J called. A part of the clones is gone; compared with another copy, unresolved V genes explain less than half, and the rest is unexplained. Across this sample there are fewer than 350,000 clones, with around 90% seen only once. The top ten hold about 2% of the sample. Sequencing input: PBMCs. Receptor source: a woman aged 18-29 years in good health and CMV-seronegative.

This chain's CDR3 is CASCERGAYEQYF. As DNA, the CDR3 is TGTGCCAGCTGCGAACGGGGGGCCTACGAGCAGTACTTC. V is TRBV6-5 and J is TRBJ2-7, with 7 positions matching TRBD2. CDR1 is MNHEY, CDR2 SVGAGI, per germline. The CDR3 extends over 13 amino acids. The V segment lost 8 bases and the J segment 2 bases; nucleotides outside the gene matches: 6.

V and J are TRBV15 and TRBJ2-3, with 7 positions matching TRBD1. CDR3 length equals 14 residues. V lost 1 base and J lost 8; bases outside the gene matches: 6. Germline CDR1 and CDR2: LNHNV and YYDKDF (reference sequence). For the CDR3, the DNA is TGTGCCACCAGCAGAGCAGGGGGTCCACTTACGCAGTATTTT. Amino acids: CATSRAGGPLTQYF.

The chain has TRBV11-2 and TRBJ2-1; 7 bases line up with TRBD2. The J segment lost 1 base and the V segment lost 3 bases, leaving 6 bases of the junction unmatched. Germline V gene lookup returns CDR1 SGHAT and CDR2 FQNNGV. CDR3 length: 16 amino acids. The CDR3 sequence: CASSFSGGKSYNEQFF. Written as DNA, the CDR3 is TGTGCCAGCAGCTTTTCGGGGGGTAAATCCTACAATGAGCAGTTCTTC.

The V call is TRBV10-2, the J call TRBJ2-1, with TRBD2 matching 10 bases. Germline lookup yields CDR1 WSHSY and CDR2 SAAADI. V gave up 6 bases and J gave up 8 bases; unmatched junction bases: 10. The CDR3 totals 15 residues. Here the CDR3 DNA reads TGCGCCAGCAGGGGAGCGGGGGGGCCTCAAGATGAGCAGTTCTTC. Protein sequence: CASRGAGGPQDEQFF.

This chain's CDR3 is CASSLDPGGPSDTQYF. The DNA for the CDR3 is TGCGCCAGCAGCTTGGACCCGGGGGGGCCATCAGATACGCAGTATTTT. This rearrangement joins TRBV5-1 to TRBJ2-3; 8 bases align to TRBD2. V gave up 0 bases and J gave up 4 bases; unmatched junction bases: 7. CDR1 is SGHRS and CDR2 is YFSETQ in the germline V gene. The CDR3 spans 16 residues.

The V call is TRBV7-8, the J call TRBJ1-1; D ambiguous. Germline CDR1 and CDR2: SGHVS and FQNEAQ. V lost 3 bases and J lost 8, with 22 bases in between. The CDR3 length is 16 residues. CDR3 region: CASSFYPSSITSEAFF. CDR3 nucleotides: TGTGCCAGCAGCTTCTATCCTAGCAGCATAACTAGCGAAGCTTTCTTT.

The chain has TRBV27 and TRBJ2-5, with D perhaps TRBD1 (5 bases). The CDR3 loop spans 13 amino acids. The ends were cut back, 6 bases at V and 2 bases at J, with 10 bases in the middle. CDR1 is MNHEY and CDR2 is SMNVEV in the germline V gene (reference sequence). The CDR3 spells CASRRTLQETQYF. Here the CDR3 DNA reads TGTGCCAGCAGGCGGACATTACAAGAGACCCAGTACTTC.

The chain has TRBV30 and TRBJ2-5; 9 bases line up with TRBD1. The assigned J gene may be wrong: the sequence end matches TRBJ2-7 better. The CDR3 loop spans 15 amino acids. CDR1 and CDR2 (germline): GTSNPN, SVGIG (reference sequence). The DNA for the CDR3 is TGTGCCTGGAGCCAGAAGACAGGGGGTAGCTACGAGCAGTACTTC. This sequence encodes CAWSQKTGGSYEQYF.

This clone was found once. The chain links TRBV18 to TRBJ2-7; 10 bases fit TRBD2. Looked up from germline, CDR1 is KGHSH and CDR2 is LQKENI. V lost 3 bases and J lost 2; bases outside the gene matches: 4. The CDR3 consists of 15 residues. CDR3 amino acids: CASSPVAGGPYEQYF. The CDR3 DNA reads TGTGCCAGCTCACCGGTAGCGGGGGGCCCCTACGAGCAGTACTTC.

The rearrangement links TRBV5-4 to TRBJ1-2, with 7 bases that match TRBD1. The length of the CDR3 is 14 residues. Germline V gene data show CDR1 as SGHNT and CDR2 as YYREEE (reference sequence). Trimming removed 2 bases from V and 2 bases from J; junction bases left unmatched: 3. The CDR3 sequence: CASSLQQGNYGYTF. As DNA, the CDR3 is TGTGCCAGCAGCTTACAACAGGGGAACTATGGCTACACCTTC.

This chain links TRBV19 with TRBJ2-2; the D gene is possibly TRBD1 (6 bases). Germline V lookup: CDR1 LNHDA, CDR2 SQIVND (reference sequence). CDR3 length equals 16 residues. Between the trimmed V and J ends, which lost 4 bases and 5 bases, there was a span of 17 bases. CDR3 sequence: CASSTTTGWRTGELFF. The CDR3 nucleotides are TGTGCCAGTAGTACAACTACAGGGTGGAGGACCGGGGAGCTGTTTTTT.

Note on this clone: The same CDR3 is also encoded by other DNA sequences in this sample. The CDR3 DNA sequence: TGTGCCAGCAGCTCCGGGACAGGGAACTATGGCTACACCTTC. Amino acids: CASSSGTGNYGYTF. The rearrangement links TRBV13 to TRBJ1-2, with 9 bases that match TRBD1. The CDR3 length is 14 residues. The germline gives CDR1 PRHDT, CDR2 FYEKMQ (reference sequence). V trimming: 4 bases; J trimming: 2 bases; junction bases outside the gene matches: 2.

The chain carries TRBV29-1 and TRBJ1-2; the D gene is possibly TRBD1 (6 bases). Looked up from germline, CDR1 is SQVTM and CDR2 is ANQGSEA. V lost 4 bases and J lost 8, with 11 bases in between. This CDR3 contains 11 residues. The CDR3 loop reads CSVAQGYGYTF. CDR3 nucleotide sequence: TGCAGCGTTGCCCAGGGGTACGGCTACACCTTC.

The chain has TRBV5-4 and TRBJ1-2; weak D call: TRBD1 (6 bases). This CDR3 is 15 amino acids long. The V gene lost 4 bases and the J gene lost 0 bases, with 13 bases spanning the gap. Germline V CDR1 and CDR2: SGHNT, YYREEE (reference sequence). The CDR3, as DNA: TGTGCCAGCAGCGCGGACAGACAAGCTAACTATGGCTACACCTTC. It specifies CASSADRQANYGYTF.

With regard to this clone: Other DNA sequences in this specimen translate into the identical CDR3. The chain carries TRBV6-1 and TRBJ1-1; TRBD1 aligns across 9 bases. J was trimmed by 7 bases and V by 2 bases; bases with no gene match: 2. The germline V gene has CDR1 MNHNS and CDR2 SASEGT. This CDR3 comprises 13 residues. Here the CDR3 DNA reads TGTGCCAGCAGTGAATTGGGACAGGGTGAAGCTTTCTTT. Translating gives CASSELGQGEAFF.

This rearrangement joins TRBV9 to TRBJ2-3; D might be TRBD2 (5 bases). Germline V gives CDR1 SGDLS, CDR2 YYNGEE. V lost 0 bases and J 0 bases, leaving 14 bases between the germline ends. The CDR3 loop spans 17 amino acids. CDR3 loop: CASSVGRTDASTDTQYF. The DNA for the CDR3 is TGTGCCAGCAGCGTAGGCAGGACTGACGCTAGCACAGATACGCAGTATTTT.

The chain combines TRBV9 with TRBJ1-3; 9 bases agree with TRBD1. This CDR3 contains 15 residues. Trimming at V came to 3 bases and at J to 4 bases, leaving 5 bases not matched to a gene. In germline, CDR1 is SGDLS, CDR2 YYNGEE. DNA of the CDR3: TGTGCCAGCAGCGCCGGACAGGGGAACGGAAACACCATATATTTT. Translation gives CASSAGQGNGNTIYF.

V gene TRBV5-6 combines with J gene TRBJ2-1; 10 nucleotides align to TRBD2. The CDR3 length is 15 residues. Germline CDR1 is SGHDT and CDR2 is YYEEEE. V trimming: 2 bases; J trimming: 9 bases; junction bases outside the gene matches: 8. The chain's CDR3 is CASSLPSGGVGEQFF. The CDR3 nucleotides read TGTGCCAGCAGCTTACCCAGCGGGGGGGTGGGTGAGCAGTTCTTC.

The gene calls are TRBV5-4 and TRBJ2-2, with no clear D. The V end lost 0 bases, the J end lost 0 bases, and 12 bases lay between the germline ends. The CDR3 is 17 amino acids. Germline V gene lookup returns CDR1 SGHNT and CDR2 YYREEE (reference sequence). The CDR3 bases are TGTGCCAGCAGCTTGGGGTACAGCCCATCGAACACCGGGGAGCTGTTTTTT. Translation gives CASSLGYSPSNTGELFF.

The gene calls are TRBV6-5 and TRBJ1-1; D might be TRBD1 (5 bases). The V gene lost 0 bases and the J gene lost 6 bases, with 14 bases spanning the gap. The CDR3 loop spans 15 amino acids. Germline V CDR1 and CDR2: MNHEY, SVGAGI. CDR3 coding DNA: TGTGCCAGCAGTTACTCGGGCAGGGTTCTTTCTGAAGCTTTCTTT. Translation gives CASSYSGRVLSEAFF.

This chain links TRBV7-3 with TRBJ2-1, with 7 bases lining up with TRBD2. Germline V gene lookup returns CDR1 SGHTA and CDR2 FQGTGA. V shed 0 bases and J 6 bases; nucleotides not matched to a gene: 11. This CDR3 is 17 amino acids long. The CDR3 bases are TGTGCCAGCAGCTTAACCGCATCCGGGGGGTCAGGCAATGAGCAGTTCTTC. Its protein product is CASSLTASGGSGNEQFF.

The V gene is TRBV5-4, the J gene TRBJ2-5; D may be TRBD1 (7 bases). V was clipped by 0 bases and J by 4 bases, with 10 bases between them. Per the germline V gene, CDR1 is SGHNT and CDR2 is YYREEE (reference sequence). The length of the CDR3 is 14 residues. For the CDR3, the DNA is TGTGCCAGCAGCTTGGACAGGGGAGGAGAGACCCAGTACTTC. Protein product: CASSLDRGGETQYF.

V and J are TRBV5-1 and TRBJ2-3; 10 nucleotides align to TRBD2. Germline values: CDR1 SGHRS, CDR2 YFSETQ. V lost 1 base to trimming and J lost 5 bases; unmatched junction nucleotides: 7. The CDR3 length is 16 residues. This CDR3 reads CASSLTSGVQGDTQYF. In nucleotides, the CDR3 is TGCGCCAGCAGCTTGACTAGCGGGGTTCAGGGAGATACGCAGTATTTT.

The genes are TRBV7-6 and TRBJ1-5; the match to TRBD1 covers 7 bases. V was clipped by 0 bases and J by 7 bases; unmatched bases: 9. CDR3 size: 16 residues. Germline V CDR1 and CDR2: SGHVS, FNYEAQ. CDR3 region: CASSLASGTDHQPQHF. CDR3 bases: TGTGCCAGCAGCTTAGCCTCCGGGACAGATCACCAGCCCCAGCATTTT.

The chain employs TRBV27 and TRBJ1-4; D is unclear. This CDR3 contains 17 residues. With 6 bases removed from V and 5 bases from J, the gap between germline ends came to 22 bases. Germline V gives CDR1 MNHEY, CDR2 SMNVEV (reference sequence). The CDR3, as DNA: TGTGCCAGCAGCCCCGCCCCCCAAGCACTAAGAAATGAAAAACTGTTTTTT. This gives the protein CASSPAPQALRNEKLFF.

This chain links TRBV29-1 with TRBJ2-7; D may be TRBD1 (6 bases). Germline V gene lookup returns CDR1 SQVTM and CDR2 ANQGSEA. Trimming took 5 bases from V and 2 from J, leaving 13 bases between them. This CDR3 comprises 13 residues. The CDR3 nucleotides are TGCAGCGTTTCAACAGGGTCCACCTACGAGCAGTACTTC. Amino acids: CSVSTGSTYEQYF.

This chain uses TRBV2 with TRBJ2-5, with D perhaps matching TRBD2 (7 bases). CDR3 size: 14 residues. The V end was cut by 7 bases, the J end by 5 bases, with 17 bases between. Germline CDR1 reads SNHLY; CDR2 reads FYNNEI. The CDR3 sequence: CASKLGGAGETQYF. CDR3 nucleotide sequence: TGTGCCAGCAAACTGGGGGGGGCAGGGGAGACCCAGTACTTC.

The CDR3 DNA sequence: TGTGCCTCCTCCTCGACAGGAGGGAACACTGAAGCTTTCTTT. Its translation is CASSSTGGNTEAFF. This rearrangement joins TRBV10-3 to TRBJ1-1; tentative D call: TRBD1 (6 bases). Trimming stripped 11 bases from V and 1 base from J, with 17 bases between. The CDR3 has 14 residues. Germline lookup yields CDR1 ENHRY and CDR2 SYGVKD.

The genes are TRBV5-1 and TRBJ1-1, with TRBD1 as a possible D gene (5 bases). Trimming shortened V by 7 bases and J by 1 base, and 11 bases separated the two germline ends. Per germline, CDR1 SGHRS and CDR2 YFSETQ. The CDR3 has 13 residues. This chain's CDR3 is CASLGEGNTEAFF. In nucleotides, the CDR3 is TGCGCCAGCTTAGGGGAGGGGAACACTGAAGCTTTCTTT.

The chain carries TRBV27 and TRBJ2-7; 7 bases line up with TRBD1. The CDR3 totals 14 residues. The V segment lost 6 bases and the J segment 1 base; nucleotides outside the gene matches: 6. Germline loops: CDR1 MNHEY, CDR2 SMNVEV (reference sequence). The DNA of the CDR3 is TGTGCCAGCAGCCTACAGGGGAAATCCTACGAGCAGTACTTC. It encodes CASSLQGKSYEQYF.